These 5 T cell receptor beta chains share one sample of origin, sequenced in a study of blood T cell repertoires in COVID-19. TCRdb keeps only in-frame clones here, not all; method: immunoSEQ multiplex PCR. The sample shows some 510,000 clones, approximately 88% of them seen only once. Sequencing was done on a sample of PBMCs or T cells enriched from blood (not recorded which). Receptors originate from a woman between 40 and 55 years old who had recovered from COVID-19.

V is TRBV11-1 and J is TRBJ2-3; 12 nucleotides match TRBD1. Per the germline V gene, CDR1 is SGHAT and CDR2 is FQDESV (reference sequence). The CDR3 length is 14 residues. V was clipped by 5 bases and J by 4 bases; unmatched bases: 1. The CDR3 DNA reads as TGTGCCAGCAGCCGGGACAGGGGGCCAGATACGCAGTATTTT. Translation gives CASSRDRGPDTQYF.

CDR3 loop: CASSELASGAYEQYF. CDR3 DNA: TGTGCCAGCAGTGAGTTGGCTAGCGGAGCCTACGAGCAGTACTTC. The V gene is TRBV6-1, the J gene TRBJ2-7; 7 nucleotides match TRBD2. J lost 2 bases, V lost 3 bases, and 7 bases had no gene match. Germline V lookup: CDR1 MNHNS, CDR2 SASEGT. CDR3 length: 15 residues.

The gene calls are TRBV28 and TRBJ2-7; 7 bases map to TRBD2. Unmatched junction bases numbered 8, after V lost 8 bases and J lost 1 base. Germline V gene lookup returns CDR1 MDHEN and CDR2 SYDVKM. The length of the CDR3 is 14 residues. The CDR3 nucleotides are TGTGCCAGCGCTTGGGGGGGGGAGTCCTACGAGCAGTACTTC. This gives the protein CASAWGGESYEQYF.

DNA of the CDR3: TGTGCCAGCATCAAGAACCCCGGTAAGCAGTACTTC. Translating it yields CASIKNPGKQYF. The chain employs TRBV21-1 and TRBJ2-7; the tabulated D call, TRBD2, remains unverified against the DNA. TRBV21-1 constitutes a pseudogene. The CDR3 runs 12 residues.

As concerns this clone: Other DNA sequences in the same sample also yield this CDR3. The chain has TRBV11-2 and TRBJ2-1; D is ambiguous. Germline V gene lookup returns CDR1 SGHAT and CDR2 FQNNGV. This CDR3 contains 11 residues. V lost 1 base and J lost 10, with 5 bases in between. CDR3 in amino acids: CASSLGTEQFF. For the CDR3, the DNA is TGTGCCAGCAGCTTAGGCACAGAGCAGTTCTTC.